What follows are 23 T cell receptor beta chains derived from one specimen sequenced in a study of cytomegalovirus exposure and HLA in healthy donors. Researchers ran the PCR with 60 Vbeta and 13 Jbeta primers. Data came from immunoSEQ multiplex PCR; TCRdb stores just in-frame clones and leaves some out. Among about 150,000 clones listed, around 79% were seen once. The sequenced sample consisted of PBMCs. These TCRs come from a man between 25 and 39 years old in good health and CMV-seropositive.

Only a few counts were recorded for this clone. This chain's CDR3 is CASSVPGLLSQYF. In nucleotides, the CDR3 is TGTGCCAGCAGTGTACCGGGACTTCTCAGTCAGTACTTC. This chain joins TRBV6-6 and TRBJ2-7; maybe TRBD2 (6 bases). The ends were cut back, 5 bases at V and 10 bases at J, with 18 bases in the middle. This CDR3 spans 13 amino acids. Germline CDR1 is MNHNY and CDR2 is SVGAGI (reference sequence).

Only one count was recorded for this clone. V and J are TRBV27 and TRBJ2-2; 8 bases line up with TRBD1. The CDR3 is 12 amino acids. After removal of 3 bases from V and 13 bases from J, the junction contained 4 bases not matched to a gene. Germline lookup yields CDR1 MNHEY and CDR2 SMNVEV (reference sequence). CDR3 in DNA: TGTGCCAGCAGTTTTGGGACAGGTCCGCTGTTTTTT. Encoded protein: CASSFGTGPLFF.

This chain joins TRBV19 and TRBJ2-5; possible D gene TRBD1, 6 bases. The germline V gene has CDR1 LNHDA and CDR2 SQIVND (reference sequence). V shed 5 bases and J shed 5 bases, with 9 bases lying between them. This CDR3 region has 12 residues. The CDR3 protein is CASSWQGETQYF. DNA of the CDR3: TGTGCCAGTAGTTGGCAGGGGGAGACCCAGTACTTC.

The gene calls are TRBV5-1 and TRBJ1-2; maybe TRBD1 (6 bases). Trimming removed 0 bases at V and 6 bases at J, with 9 bases between. CDR1 is SGHRS and CDR2 is YFSETQ in the germline V gene. There are 13 residues in the CDR3. CDR3 DNA sequence: TGCGCCAGCAGCTTGGTACAGGGAGATGGCTACACCTTC. It translates to CASSLVQGDGYTF.

This chain joins TRBV9 and TRBJ1-1, with 7 bases identical to TRBD1. The CDR3 sequence is 16 residues long. V lost 2 bases to trimming and J lost 5 bases; unmatched junction nucleotides: 12. Germline-derived CDR1 and CDR2 are SGDLS and YYNGEE. In DNA form, the CDR3 reads TGTGCCAGCAGCGTCGGGACAGCCCTTGAGATGACTGAAGCTTTCTTT. This encodes CASSVGTALEMTEAFF.

The rearrangement links TRBV27 to TRBJ2-5; maybe TRBD1 (6 bases). The V gene lost 1 base and the J gene lost 8 bases, with 11 bases spanning the gap. This CDR3 comprises 13 residues. Germline V gene lookup returns CDR1 MNHEY and CDR2 SMNVEV (reference sequence). The CDR3 region is CASSLYRDETQYF. The DNA of the CDR3 is TGTGCCAGCAGTTTATACAGGGACGAAACCCAGTACTTC.

This clone was observed a few times. The V gene is TRBV11-2, the J gene TRBJ1-1; D gene uncertain. The V and J ends lost 1 base and 8 bases respectively, with 17 bases between them. CDR3 size: 15 residues. CDR1 is SGHAT, CDR2 FQNNGV, per germline. The CDR3 bases are TGTGCCAGCAGCTTAGTCTCGGCTAGCCTATCCGAAGCTTTCTTT. Translated: CASSLVSASLSEAFF.

V usage is TRBV6-6 and J usage is TRBJ1-2; D possibly corresponds to TRBD1 (6 bases). The ends were cut back, 4 bases at V and 0 bases at J, with 12 bases in the middle. The germline CDR1 and CDR2 sequences are MNHNY and SVGAGI (reference sequence). The CDR3 spans 15 residues. CDR3 nucleotides: TGTGCCAGCAGTTCCCGGGACACAGCTAACTATGGCTACACCTTC. It translates to CASSSRDTANYGYTF.

This chain connects TRBV30 to TRBJ2-5; D is uncertain. Germline lookup yields CDR1 GTSNPN and CDR2 SVGIG (reference sequence). Trimming shortened V by 3 bases and J by 2 bases, and 10 bases separated the two germline ends. The CDR3 has 13 amino acids. The CDR3 DNA sequence: TGTGCCTGGAGCGTCGGCGGACAAGAGACCCAGTACTTC. It is translated as CAWSVGGQETQYF.

This chain connects TRBV30 to TRBJ2-5; no clear D gene. This CDR3 is built from 11 residues. Germline CDR1 and CDR2: GTSNPN and SVGIG (reference sequence). The V and J ends lost 0 bases and 5 bases respectively, with 4 bases between them. The CDR3 is CAWSVGETQYF. CDR3 coding DNA: TGTGCCTGGAGTGTCGGGGAGACCCAGTACTTC.

This chain connects TRBV9 to TRBJ2-7; a weak D match, TRBD2 (5 bases). This CDR3 has 14 residues. Germline V gives CDR1 SGDLS, CDR2 YYNGEE. V dropped 3 bases and J dropped 0 bases, with 10 bases sitting between them. CDR3 region: CASSGSADSYEQYF. CDR3 nucleotides: TGTGCCAGCAGCGGCTCAGCGGACTCCTACGAGCAGTACTTC.

This chain connects TRBV15 to TRBJ2-3; TRBD1 is a possible D gene (6 bases). CDR3 size: 15 residues. V lost 7 bases and J lost 2, with 16 bases in between. CDR1 and CDR2 (germline): LNHNV, YYDKDF (reference sequence). CDR3 coding DNA: TGTGCCACCAATGCGAACAGGGAACCCACAGATACGCAGTATTTT. The encoded protein is CATNANREPTDTQYF.

This chain joins TRBV30 and TRBJ1-1; possible D gene TRBD1, 6 bases. CDR1 is GTSNPN, CDR2 SVGIG, per germline (reference sequence). CDR3 size: 13 residues. V was cut by 8 bases and J by 1 base, with 14 bases left in between. The CDR3 nucleotides read TGTGCCGGAATAGGACAGTGGAACACTGAAGCTTTCTTT. The encoded protein is CAGIGQWNTEAFF. The entire variable domain, with the rest obtained from reference TRBV30 and TRBJ1-1, is as follows: SQTIHQWPATLVQPVGSPLSLECTVEGTSNPNLYWYRQAAGRGLQLLFYSVGIGQISSEVPQNLSASRPQDRQFILSSKKLLLSDSGFYLCAGIGQWNTEAFFGQGTRLTVV.

The chain links TRBV12-2 to TRBJ1-2; the D segment call TRBD1 is taken from the table without a DNA check. TRBV12-2 is designated a pseudogene. This CDR3 has 18 amino acids. The DNA of the CDR3 is TGTGCAAGTCGCTTAGGGGGCCGGACAGCGTCGATAAACTATGGCTACACCTTC. Its protein is CASRLGGRTASINYGYTF.

This clone showed up many times. V is TRBV2 and J is TRBJ2-7, with D possibly being TRBD1 (5 bases). Germline V gives CDR1 SNHLY, CDR2 FYNNEI. With 3 bases removed from V and 4 bases from J, the gap between germline ends came to 13 bases. The CDR3 is made up of 14 amino acids. Here the CDR3 DNA reads TGTGCCAGCAGTGAGACCTGGGGCAAATACGAGCAGTACTTC. It encodes CASSETWGKYEQYF. Variable domain in full (rest from reference TRBV2 and TRBJ2-7): EPEVTQTPSHQVTQMGQEVILRCVPISNHLYFYWYRQILGQKVEFLVSFYNNEISEKSEIFDDQFSVERPDGSNFTLKIRSTKLEDSAMYFCASSETWGKYEQYFGPGTRLTVT.

V usage is TRBV11-2 and J usage is TRBJ2-7; D may be TRBD1 (6 bases). V was cut by 1 base and J by 3 bases, with 7 bases left in between. Per the germline V gene, CDR1 is SGHAT and CDR2 is FQNNGV. CDR3 length equals 13 residues. The CDR3 reads CASSLGQDYEQYF. CDR3 DNA: TGTGCCAGCAGCTTAGGACAGGACTACGAGCAGTACTTC.

The chain has TRBV18 and TRBJ1-2; the D is unclear. The CDR3 extends over 13 amino acids. Germline V gene data show CDR1 as KGHSH and CDR2 as LQKENI. V was clipped by 6 bases and J by 3 bases, with 11 bases between them. The CDR3 region is CASSRADDYGYTF. The DNA for the CDR3 is TGTGCCAGCTCTCGCGCGGATGACTATGGCTACACCTTC. Looking up the rest from reference TRBV18 and TRBJ1-2 gives the full variable domain: NAGVMQNPRHLVRRRGQEARLRCSPMKGHSHVYWYRQLPEEGLKFMVYLQKENIIDESGMPKERFSAEFPKEGPSILRIQQVVRGDSAAYFCASSRADDYGYTFGSGTRLTVV.

V is TRBV12-5 and J is TRBJ1-5, with 10 bases that match TRBD1. This CDR3 spans 15 amino acids. Germline values: CDR1 LGHNT, CDR2 FRNRAP. V was clipped by 1 base and J by 3 bases; unmatched bases: 0. The CDR3 spells CASGLGQGANQPQHF. The DNA of the CDR3 is TGTGCTAGTGGTTTGGGACAGGGGGCCAATCAGCCCCAGCATTTT.

V gene TRBV10-3 combines with J gene TRBJ2-1, with 13 bases that match TRBD2. The CDR3 has 16 residues. V dropped 6 bases and J dropped 3; count of bases not matched to a gene: 5. CDR1 is ENHRY, CDR2 SYGVKD, per germline. Here the CDR3 reads CAISGGTSGIYNEQFF. Written as DNA, the CDR3 is TGTGCCATCAGCGGGGGGACTAGCGGGATCTACAATGAGCAGTTCTTC.

The chain is built from TRBV19 and TRBJ2-7, with D unresolved. There are 14 residues in the CDR3. Germline V lookup: CDR1 LNHDA, CDR2 SQIVND (reference sequence). Trimming pared 3 bases from V and 2 bases from J, leaving 11 bases between. CDR3 in amino acids: CASSMIPETYEQYF. Here the CDR3 DNA reads TGTGCCAGTAGTATGATTCCGGAGACCTACGAGCAGTACTTC.

The CDR3: CSVLDGNYEQYF. CDR3 nucleotide sequence: TGCAGCGTGCTGGACGGGAACTACGAGCAGTACTTC. V gene TRBV29-1 combines with J gene TRBJ2-7, with D possibly TRBD2 on 5 matching bases. V was cut by 6 bases and J by 3 bases, with 12 bases left in between. The CDR3 consists of 12 residues. Germline V CDR1 and CDR2: SQVTM, ANQGSEA.

The V gene is TRBV30, the J gene TRBJ1-4; D gene uncertain. Trimming left V 8 bases short and J 4 bases short, with 11 bases between. CDR1 is GTSNPN and CDR2 is SVGIG in the germline V gene (reference sequence). This CDR3 has 12 residues. The CDR3 bases are TGTGCCCGCGAAACGGGTAATGAAAAACTGTTTTTT. Translated, it gives CARETGNEKLFF. Variable domain in full (rest from reference TRBV30 and TRBJ1-4): SQTIHQWPATLVQPVGSPLSLECTVEGTSNPNLYWYRQAAGRGLQLLFYSVGIGQISSEVPQNLSASRPQDRQFILSSKKLLLSDSGFYLCARETGNEKLFFGSGTQLSVL.

The CDR3 bases are TGTGCCAGCAGCCCGCCCCGGGGCTACAATGAGCAGTTCTTC. Translation gives CASSPPRGYNEQFF. This sequence joins TRBV5-4 and TRBJ2-1; TRBD2 might be the D (5 bases). The CDR3 loop spans 14 amino acids. V dropped 4 bases and J dropped 3 bases, with 11 bases sitting between them. CDR1 and CDR2 (germline): SGHNT, YYREEE (reference sequence).